This is a list of T cell receptor beta chains from one sample in a study of human T cells and chemical hapten exposure. One entry per CDR3 protein, called by TCRdb with MiXCR from the RACE reads. The top ten hold roughly 1.6% of the sample, which has fewer than 100,000 distinct CDR3 sequences, about 8.6% seen once. The sample taken for sequencing was whole blood. The receptors here all came from a female donor in good health. Some clones in this sample may be carry-over from other donors' samples. The CDR3 runs from the conserved cysteine through the conserved F or W. D genes are given only for firm matches. The listing skips clone size in some rows; elsewhere it reads once, few, many or a size class.

DNA,CDR3,J,V,size,D
TGTGCCAGCCAGGGGGCTAAAGAGCAGTACTTC,CASQGAKEQYF,TRBJ2-7,TRBV12-3/TRBV12-4,many,TRBD1
TGCGCCAGCAGCGTACAGGGAGAGGGCACTGAAGCTTTCTTT,CASSVQGEGTEAFF,TRBJ1-1,TRBV5-1,few,-
TGTGCCAGCCGGGCATTCACTGTGTCGGGGGGAGTCACTGAAGCTTTCTTT,CASRAFTVSGGVTEAFF,TRBJ1-1,TRBV6-5,many,-
TGTGCCAGCCGCGGACAGCTTGAAGCTTTCTTT,CASRGQLEAFF,TRBJ1-1,TRBV25-1,-,-
TGCAGTGCCGCCGACGTATCCACAGATACGCAGTATTTT,CSAADVSTDTQYF,TRBJ2-3,TRBV20-1,many,-
TGCGCCAGCACCCCGCTAGCGGGGGGGTTAGATACGCAGTATTTT,CASTPLAGGLDTQYF,TRBJ2-3,TRBV5-1,few,TRBD2
TGTGCCAGCAGCTTAGATAGGGCCATCACAGATACGCAGTATTTT,CASSLDRAITDTQYF,TRBJ2-3,TRBV7-2,many,-
TGTGCCAGCAGTTCGTATTCGACAGGGTGGGATTCACCCCTCCACTTT,CASSSYSTGWDSPLHF,TRBJ1-6,TRBV28,many,TRBD1
TGTGCCAGCAGCCTACTAGGGACGGCGATGGAAGCTTTCTTT,CASSLLGTAMEAFF,TRBJ1-1,TRBV4-2,many,-
TGTGCCAGCAGTGCCTCCGGGACAGGGAATGAAAAACTGTTTTTT,CASSASGTGNEKLFF,TRBJ1-4,TRBV2,few,TRBD1
TGCGCCAGCGTTGACCAGCCCTCTGGGGCCAACGTCCTGACTTTC,CASVDQPSGANVLTF,TRBJ2-6,TRBV5-1,-,-
TGTGCCAGCAGCAAATCCGGCGCCTACCCCGCGGGGGAGCAGTACTTC,CASSKSGAYPAGEQYF,TRBJ2-7,TRBV7-9,-,-
TGTGCCAGCAGCTTAAAGGCGGGGGGTACCTACGAGCAGTACTTC,CASSLKAGGTYEQYF,TRBJ2-7,TRBV7-2,many,TRBD2
TGTGCCAGTAGTCCGGGACAGGGATTAACAGATACGCAGTATTTT,CASSPGQGLTDTQYF,TRBJ2-3,TRBV19,few,TRBD1
TGTGCCACCGGGGGGGACAGAAACTATGGCTACACCTTC,CATGGDRNYGYTF,TRBJ1-2,TRBV28,-,TRBD1
TGTGCCAGCAGCCAATACGTTCTTCTAGCGGGGGGGCCGACAGATACGCAGTATTTT,CASSQYVLLAGGPTDTQYF,TRBJ2-3,TRBV3-1,few,TRBD2
TGTGCCAGCACTCCTGCTTGGGACACTGAAGCTTTCTTT,CASTPAWDTEAFF,TRBJ1-1,TRBV6-5,many,-
TGTGCCAGCAGCTTAGAACCGTTCACTGAAGCTTTCTTT,CASSLEPFTEAFF,TRBJ1-1,TRBV7-2,-,-
TGTGCCACCAGCAGAGTTGGGTTCCCCCTCCACTTT,CATSRVGFPLHF,TRBJ1-6,TRBV15,-,-
TGTGCCAGCAGAAGAAAGGGAATAGCGGGGGGCATCCGCTCCTACAATGAGCAGTTCTTC,CASRRKGIAGGIRSYNEQFF,TRBJ2-1,TRBV6-5,-,TRBD2
TGTGCCAGCACCCGGGACAGCGTGAACACTGAAGCTTTCTTT,CASTRDSVNTEAFF,TRBJ1-1,TRBV12-3/TRBV12-4,many,TRBD1
TGCGCCAGCAGATTGTCGATACAGGGGAGAGCTTTCTTT,CASRLSIQGRAFF,TRBJ1-1,TRBV5-1,many,TRBD1
TGTGCCAGCTCACTGGGACAGGCCGCAACTAATGAAAAACTGTTTTTT,CASSLGQAATNEKLFF,TRBJ1-4,TRBV18,many,TRBD1
TGTGCCAGTAGGCGGGGGGGGAACACTGAAGCTTTCTTT,CASRRGGNTEAFF,TRBJ1-1,TRBV28,-,-
TGTGCCAGCAGCTCCCCAGCGGGGGGAAACACAGATACGCAGTATTTT,CASSSPAGGNTDTQYF,TRBJ2-3,TRBV12-3/TRBV12-4,-,TRBD2
TGTGCCAGCAGTACCCAGGGGGAGAATTCACCCCTCCACTTT,CASSTQGENSPLHF,TRBJ1-6,TRBV27,few,TRBD1
TGTGCCAGTGCCGGGGGTGGGGGGTCACCCCTCCACTTT,CASAGGGGSPLHF,TRBJ1-6,TRBV27,many,-
TGTGCCAGCGGGGATAGTGATACGCAGTATTTT,CASGDSDTQYF,TRBJ2-3,TRBV6-2/TRBV6-3,few,-
TGTGCCAGCAGCGTAGACGCGGGCTACGAGCAGTACTTC,CASSVDAGYEQYF,TRBJ2-7,TRBV9,few,-
TGTGCCAGCAGCCCAGGAAGGTCACCCCTCCACTTT,CASSPGRSPLHF,TRBJ1-6,TRBV7-8,-,-
TGTGCCAGCAGCTTACAGGGGGCGAACTATGGCTACACCTTC,CASSLQGANYGYTF,TRBJ1-2,TRBV7-3,many,TRBD1
TGTGCCAGCAGTTTATGGAGGGACACTGAAGCTTTCTTT,CASSLWRDTEAFF,TRBJ1-1,TRBV28,-,-
TGTGCCAGCAGTTCGGACGGAAACAATGAGCAGTTCTTC,CASSSDGNNEQFF,TRBJ2-1,TRBV12-3/TRBV12-4,many,-
TGTGCCAGCAGCTTACGTTCGGAGTTTTCCTACGAGCAGTACTTC,CASSLRSEFSYEQYF,TRBJ2-7,TRBV7-2,-,-
TGCAGTGCTAGTGGCGGGGGCACAGATACGCAGTATTTT,CSASGGGTDTQYF,TRBJ2-3,TRBV20-1,many,-
TGCAGTGCTAGCGGGGGGGCCATTTTTACGCAGTATTTT,CSASGGAIFTQYF,TRBJ2-3,TRBV20-1,few,TRBD2
TGTGCTAGCAGCTTGGGACAGGGGCTCGAGACCCAGTACTTC,CASSLGQGLETQYF,TRBJ2-5,TRBV7-7,many,TRBD1
TGTGCCAGCAGTTTGAACAGGGGTCAGGCTGAAGCTTTCTTT,CASSLNRGQAEAFF,TRBJ1-1,TRBV12-3/TRBV12-4,many,TRBD1
TGTGCCAGCAGTTACCAGGGTACAGATACGCAGTATTTT,CASSYQGTDTQYF,TRBJ2-3,TRBV28,many,-
TGTGCCAGCAGTGAAGATGGCAGGACGAACACTGAAGCTTTCTTT,CASSEDGRTNTEAFF,TRBJ1-1,TRBV2,many,-
TGTGCCAGCGCCTCTGGACAGAAGCATAGCAATCAGCCCCAGCATTTT,CASASGQKHSNQPQHF,TRBJ1-5,TRBV6-5,-,-
TGTGCCAGCAGCTTCTCGGACGCCCCCAATTCACCCCTCCACTTT,CASSFSDAPNSPLHF,TRBJ1-6,TRBV7-2,-,-
TGCAGTGCTCCTGGGACGGTGAACACTGAAGCTTTCTTT,CSAPGTVNTEAFF,TRBJ1-1,TRBV20-1,-,-
TGTGCCACCAGTGGACTAACAGGGAACCAGCCCCAGCATTTT,CATSGLTGNQPQHF,TRBJ1-5,TRBV24-1,few,-